This T cell receptor (beta chain) was identified in a study of T cells in Graves' hyperthyroidism and ophthalmopathy (dated by TCRdb to the late 2010s). Study-wide context: Peripheral blood was collected at initial diagnosis, before any treatment. TCR V-J signatures able to tell the groups apart were searched for in a discovery cohort of 95 to 100 patients, of whom about 40 had Graves' ophthalmopathy and 55 to 65 had stable Graves' hyperthyroidism. An independent validation cohort of about 20 hyperthyroidism patients and 15 or so patients who later progressed to ophthalmopathy tested prospective prediction of ophthalmopathy. The 75 to 100 discovery patients were divided at random into training and test sets in a 7:3 ratio. The study also compared thyroid tissue and blood T-cell repertoires from more than five Graves' hyperthyroidism patients. After blood sampling, hyperthyroidism patients were treated with methimazole at a starting dose of 30 mg daily, and ophthalmopathy patients were treated with high-dose intravenous methylprednisolone. The paper describes TCR Vbeta CDR3 sequencing of fewer than 150 peripheral blood samples, made up of roughly 40 ophthalmopathy patients, around 73 hyperthyroidism patients and roughly 17 progressor patients. Study-level results and caveats: In validation, the model predicted progression to ophthalmopathy with 55% to 71% sensitivity and 72.22% specificity, a median of 6.5 months before onset. Most expanded thyroid clonotypes (frequency above 0.001) were also detected in blood, a finding suggesting that blood repertoires may reflect thyroid immune responses. Sample size was not statistically predetermined, and blinding of investigators to group allocation was not performed. In cross-validation, a model built on a 13 V-J signature told ophthalmopathy apart from stable hyperthyroidism with 87.88% sensitivity and roughly 81% specificity, and in testing the same model reached 80%/75%.

As concerns this clonotype: Its cognate antigen has yet to be identified. One base away there is no much larger clone; base qualities are not given.

Cut back by 0 bases and 4 bases, the V and J ends lie 10 bases apart. The CDR3 starts with the cysteine, ends with the phenylalanine, and has 14 residues. The read is trimmed to its CDR3 DNA, 42 bases read in frame from base 1. From the germline V gene (reference sequence), CDR1 is DFQATT and CDR2 is SNEGSKA. The TCR beta CDR3 regions were amplified from RNA transcripts. The TCR CDR3 was subjected to a first round of RT-PCR using the HTBI primer set and the Qiagen OneStep RT-PCR kit. Libraries were constructed in a second round of multiplex PCR, after which size selection and purification were carried out. Libraries were sequenced paired-end with 100 bp reads on an Illumina HiSeq2000. The authors' analysis ran thus. SOAPnuke was used to process the raw data, with reads discarded if the reads contained adapters or uncalled bases, had a mean Phred below 15, or lacked an exact constant-primer or identifier match. COPE v1.2.5 was used to merge high-quality paired reads, and clonotypes were defined as unique nucleotide sequences. MiTCR v1.1 was used to align the clonotypes against IMGT TRBV, TRBD and TRBJ reference segments. Only V-J combinations with frequency above 0.0001, covering about 99% of repertoires, were analysed. The TCS score was defined as the ratio of F50 (clonal expansion) to E x V (chaos), calculated using BLOSUM62-based TCRdist between CDR3 peptides within each V-J. Welch's t-statistics and random forest reduced roughly 540 V-J features to 13, which were used in a naive Bayes classifier (R e1071). Starting from the raw public reads, TCRdb applied fastp trimming at Q25, assembled clones with MiXCR and retained in-frame beta chains. Here each entry gathers all rows of one CDR3 protein and keeps the most common genes and DNA. The authors' filters were not applied to this entry. Within this sample are some 720,000 distinct CDR3 sequences, with over 15% of them counted one time only. Approximately 8.4% of the sample is taken by the ten largest.

Graves' hyperthyroidism was defined as stable when no progression to ophthalmopathy occurred over 18 months of follow-up. Hyperthyroidism patients were newly diagnosed, had a disease duration of under 2 months, and were aged 18 to 65 years. Patients with uncontrolled infections, other autoimmune diseases, pregnancy or lactation were excluded. Diagnoses were established on the basis of clinical symptoms, serum thyroxine and TRAb, thyroid ultrasound, and orbital computed tomography. Ficoll-Paque density gradient centrifugation was used to isolate PBMCs from around 9.1 ml of fresh peripheral blood. Trizol reagent was used to extract total RNA, and RNA quality was then checked on an Agilent 2100 Bioanalyzer.

This clonotype originated in a man younger than 30 with Graves' hyperthyroidism. Sample: blood. The chain uses TRBV20-1 and TRBJ1-5; the D gene cannot be resolved reliably. The DNA sequence follows: TGCAGTGCTAGAGAGGCTTGGGAGAATCAGCCCCAGCATTTT. It encodes CSAREAWENQPQHF.